This T cell receptor (beta chain) was profiled in a study of CD4 T cells in relation to SARS-CoV-2 and coronaviruses. Study-level information: ViraFEST: approximately 10-day antigen culture of PBMCs, then TCR beta CDR3 sequencing. Median patient age was roughly 35 years, spanning 21 to 72 years. Convalescent patients were fewer than ten males and a few females; two were Hispanic.

Regarding this clone: Its antigen is not identified.

TCRdb's copy holds only in-frame clones and misses some; the assay was immunoSEQ multiplex PCR. The data show approximately 43,000 clones, over 70% seen once. The CDR3 extends over 14 amino acids. The germline gives CDR1 SGHDT, CDR2 YYEEEE. The V end was cut by 0 bases, the J end by 2 bases, with 8 bases between. The sequenced sample consisted of naive CD4+ T cells from PBMCs, cultured in vitro. Subset indicated: naive CD4+ T cells isolated by negative enrichment. The receptor was isolated from an adult with COVID-19. This chain connects TRBV5-6 to TRBJ1-1, with D perhaps matching TRBD1 (6 bases). CDR3 sequence (DNA): TGTGCCAGCAGCTTGGGGGGGGCTAACACTGAAGCTTTCTTT. Its protein product is CASSLGGANTEAFF.